The 3 T cell receptor beta chains presented below share a single source sample, sequenced in a study of T-cell memory formation after mild COVID-19. TCRdb called the 5' RACE reads again in MiXCR, with one record for every CDR3 protein. Of roughly 410,000 distinct CDR3 sequences listed, 20% to 30% are singletons. Sequenced: PBMCs or a T cell subset sorted from them (not recorded which). Every receptor here comes from an adult woman who had mild COVID-19 (a few samples of this study predate the infection). Cell type and time point are not known.

The chain recombines TRBV5-1 with TRBJ2-1; 9 nucleotides line up with TRBD2. Germline V CDR1 and CDR2: SGHRS, YFSETQ. Trimming removed 0 bases from V and 4 bases from J; junction bases left unmatched: 2. This CDR3 is 15 amino acids long. The CDR3 protein is CASSLGTSEYNEQFF. DNA for the CDR3: TGCGCCAGCAGCTTGGGGACTAGCGAGTACAATGAGCAGTTCTTC.

This clonotype was found a few times. This sequence joins TRBV6-5 and TRBJ2-7; TRBD2 might be the D (5 bases). The ends were cut back, 0 bases at V and 3 bases at J, with 9 bases in the middle. The CDR3 sequence is 14 residues long. Germline V gene sequence: CDR1 MNHEY, CDR2 SVGAGI. CDR3 protein: CASSYSGNNYEQYF. The CDR3 coding sequence is TGTGCCAGCAGTTACTCCGGGAATAACTACGAGCAGTACTTC.

This chain joins TRBV7-9 and TRBJ1-2, with D hard to call. This CDR3 is built from 15 residues. V was pared by 1 base and J by 2 bases, with 11 bases between. Germline loops: CDR1 SEHNR, CDR2 FQNEAQ (reference sequence). The CDR3 sequence: CASSLDRERNYGYTF. CDR3 DNA sequence: TGTGCCAGCAGCTTAGACCGGGAGCGGAACTATGGCTACACCTTC.